This T cell receptor (beta chain) was observed in a study of T-cell reconstitution after alpha-beta-depleted transplantation in children. Germline V gives CDR1 DFQATT, CDR2 SNEGSKA (reference sequence). This CDR3 has 16 residues. The V end was cut by 5 bases, the J end by 0 bases, with 17 bases between. This clonotype was seen a handful of times. TCRbeta library construction was performed incorporating unique molecular identifiers. One entry per CDR3 protein results from TCRdb running MiXCR on the PCR reads. The table lists around 370,000 distinct CDR3 sequences, 10% to 13% of them singletons. This sequence joins TRBV20-1 and TRBJ1-3; D may be TRBD1 (5 bases). This sample comprised PBMCs from the stem cell graft donor, obtained from the stem cell graft. The TCR was taken from a human donor who donated a stem cell graft to a child with acute lymphoblastic leukemia. In nucleotides, the CDR3 is TGCAGTGCTCTGCCGGACACACGACTCTCTGGAAACACCATATATTTT. This sequence encodes CSALPDTRLSGNTIYF.